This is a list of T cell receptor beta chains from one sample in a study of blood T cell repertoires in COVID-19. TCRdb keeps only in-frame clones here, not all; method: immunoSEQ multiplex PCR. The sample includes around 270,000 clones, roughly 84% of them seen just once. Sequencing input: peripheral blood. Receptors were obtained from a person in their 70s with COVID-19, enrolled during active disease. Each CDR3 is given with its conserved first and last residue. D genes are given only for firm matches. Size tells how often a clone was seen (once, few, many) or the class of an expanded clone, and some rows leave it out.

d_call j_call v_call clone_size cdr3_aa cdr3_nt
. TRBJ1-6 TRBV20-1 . CSASGLRSPLHF TGCAGTGCTAGTGGGTTGCGGTCACCCCTCCACTTT
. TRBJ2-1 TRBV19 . CASSGTFYNEQFF TGTGCCAGTAGCGGGACTTTCTACAATGAGCAGTTCTTC
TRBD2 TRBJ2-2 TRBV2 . CASRELAGVSPPNTGELFF TGTGCCAGCAGAGAACTAGCGGGAGTTTCTCCGCCGAACACCGGGGAGCTGTTTTTT
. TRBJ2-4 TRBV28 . CASRGRSRAKNIQYF TGTGCCAGCAGGGGGAGAAGTAGGGCCAAAAACATTCAGTACTTC
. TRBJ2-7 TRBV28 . CASSSMDEQYF TGTGCCAGCAGTTCTATGGACGAGCAGTACTTC
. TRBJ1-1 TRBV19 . CASSIGQNTEAFF TGTGCCAGTAGTATAGGACAGAACACTGAAGCTTTCTTT
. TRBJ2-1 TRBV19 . CASSIGRGEQFF TGTGCCAGTAGTATTGGCAGGGGTGAGCAGTTCTTC
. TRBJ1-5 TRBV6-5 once CATRAVRGGNQPQHF TGTGCGACCCGGGCCGTAAGGGGCGGCAATCAGCCCCAGCATTTT
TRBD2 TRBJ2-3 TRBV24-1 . CATSEQAGGGTDTQYF TGTGCCACCAGTGAACAAGCGGGAGGCGGGACAGATACGCAGTATTTT
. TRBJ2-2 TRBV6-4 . CASRAVANTGELFF TGTGCCAGCAGGGCGGTCGCGAACACCGGGGAGCTGTTTTTT
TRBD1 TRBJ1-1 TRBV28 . CASSPQDRDLGAFF TGTGCCAGCAGTCCCCAGGACAGGGACCTGGGGGCTTTCTTT
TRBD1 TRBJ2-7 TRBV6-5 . CASMLQDRGFYEQYF TGTGCCAGCATGTTACAGGACAGGGGTTTCTACGAGCAGTACTTC
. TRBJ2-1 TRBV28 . CASSLGRGFLFF TGTGCCAGCAGTTTGGGGAGGGGGTTTCTGTTCTTC
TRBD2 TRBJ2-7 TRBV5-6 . CASSARGLAGEQYF TGTGCCAGCAGCGCCAGGGGACTAGCCGGCGAGCAGTACTTC
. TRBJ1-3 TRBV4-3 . CASSQVQGSSGNTIYF TGCGCCAGCAGCCAGGTACAGGGCAGCTCTGGAAACACCATATATTTT
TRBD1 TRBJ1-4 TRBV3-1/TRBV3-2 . CASSPLDRGHEKLFF TGTGCCAGCAGCCCGCTGGACAGGGGGCATGAAAAACTGTTTTTT
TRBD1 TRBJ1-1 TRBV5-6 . CASSQLGQGAPEAFF TGTGCCAGCAGCCAATTAGGACAGGGGGCTCCTGAAGCTTTCTTT
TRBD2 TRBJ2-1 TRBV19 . CASSMASGGNYNEQFF TGTGCCAGTAGTATGGCTAGCGGGGGGAACTACAATGAGCAGTTCTTC
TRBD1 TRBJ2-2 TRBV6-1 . CASSEITGGTGELFF TGTGCCAGCAGTGAAATCACAGGGGGCACCGGGGAGCTGTTTTTT
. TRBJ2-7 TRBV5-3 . CARRWGPEPPGYEQYF TGTGCCAGAAGATGGGGTCCGGAGCCACCAGGGTACGAGCAGTACTTC
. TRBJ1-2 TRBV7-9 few CASSPKTETYGYTF TGTGCCAGCAGCCCAAAGACAGAAACCTATGGCTACACCTTC
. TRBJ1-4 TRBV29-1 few CSVEVNEEKLFF TGCAGCGTTGAGGTCAATGAGGAAAAACTGTTTTTT